Listed here is a single TCR beta chain. These data are taken from a study of blood T cell repertoires in COVID-19. Germline V lookup: CDR1 LNHDA, CDR2 SQIVND (reference sequence). The CDR3 contains 15 residues. Unmatched junction bases numbered 8, after V lost 5 bases and J lost 5 bases. The protocol was immunoSEQ multiplex PCR, while the TCRdb copy is restricted to in-frame clones and leaves out a portion. The sample records some 150,000 clones, about nine tenths being singletons. This chain links TRBV19 with TRBJ2-1, with 8 bases matching TRBD1. The receptor comes from a human donor in a cohort sampled during active COVID-19. Specimen: peripheral blood. Here the CDR3 reads CASSVGQGVNNEQFF. The CDR3 DNA follows: TGTGCCAGTAGTGTTGGACAGGGAGTCAACAATGAGCAGTTCTTC.